This T cell receptor beta chain originates from a study of Ad26.COV2.S vaccination and SARS-CoV-2 variants (dated by TCRdb to the early 2020s). In terms of the full investigation: Donors in the vaccine arm were drawn from COV1001, a phase I-IIa trial of Ad26.COV2.S in healthy adults that was multicentre, randomized, double-blind and placebo-controlled. Ad26.COV2.S was given intramuscularly at 5x10^10 or 1x10^11 viral particles, as a single shot or as two shots 56 days apart. TCRbeta repertoire sequencing served as the tool for gauging how specific and how broad the SARS-CoV-2-reactive T cell receptors were following Ad26.COV2.S vaccination. The TCR-sequenced set comprised about 30 samples: about 19 Ad26.COV2.S vaccine recipients, 5 placebo recipients and 8 SARS-CoV-2 convalescent individuals. Trial participants were randomized into five groups of five: low-dose or high-dose Ad26.COV2.S given once or twice, or placebo on both occasions. Investigators remained blinded to trial group allocation during experiments and outcome assessment. The research as a whole found: The study was not powered for comparison of responses between vaccine doses or regimens. Non-spike TCR breadth was comparable between vaccine and placebo recipients, consistent with the vaccine containing only spike. The authors noted that total T cell responses may have been underestimated by the TCR breadth and depth analyses. Compared with placebo recipients, Ad26.COV2.S recipients showed higher spike-specific TCR breadth (P = 0.0014). After vaccination, spike-specific CD8+ and CD4+ T cell responses were reported to show substantial breadth.

The immunoSEQ Assay was the method used to sequence TCRbeta CDR3 regions. After extraction, genomic DNA underwent amplification by bias-controlled multiplex PCR, followed by high-throughput sequencing. From the authors' description of their analysis: To quantify the absolute abundance of each unique TCRbeta CDR3 region, sequences were collapsed and filtered. T cell fraction was estimated by normalization of TCRbeta template counts to usable DNA, with usable DNA being measured through amplification of reference genes present in all nucleated cells. Repertoire TCRs were annotated as SARS-CoV-2-specific when V gene, CDR3 amino acid sequence and J gene were exactly matched to a known reactive TCR set. The reference SARS-CoV-2 TCR set came from MIRA and was filtered for enrichment in COVID-19-positive ImmuneCODE repertoires, removing public or cross-reactive TCRs. Using the MIRA antigens, annotated TCRs were further analysed by specific ORF or by position within an ORF. Breadth was defined as the number of annotated unique rearrangements divided by the total number of unique productive rearrangements, and depth was defined as the summed frequency of the annotated unique rearrangements. TCR breadth was compared between groups using two-sided Wilcoxon rank-sum tests. TCRdb re-hosts the immuneACCESS table, in-frame sequences only. Its copies lack some clones; in the studies checked, an unresolved V gene accounts for under half of them, and the cause for the rest is not known. V and J calls and clone size follow that table, whereas D and trimming were derived from the DNA. In all, the sample holds about 350,000 clones, and about 89% of those were seen once. The ten most abundant clones make up around 5% of the sample.

Inclusive of the bounding cysteine and phenylalanine, the CDR3 is 14 residues long. The read is trimmed to its CDR3 DNA, 42 bases read in frame from base 1. V loses 2 bases, J loses 2 bases, and the germline ends lie 9 bases apart. The germline V gene provides CDR1 SGHTA and CDR2 FQGNSA. As to this clone: Its antigen is unknown. Base qualities are not recorded, but no much larger clone differs from it by a single base.

The treatment or condition tag for this specimen amounts to: 15 to 20 received Ad26.COV2.S at low or high dose, single or two shots; about 5 received placebo; per-sample allocation not given. For vaccine and placebo recipients, the sequenced repertoires came from samples collected on day 63 after the first injection. Between 29 July and 7 August 2020, Cohort 1b enrolled 25 adults aged 18-55 years at one site in Boston, USA. Ad26.COV2.S was a replication-incompetent adenovirus type 26 vector expressing a prefusion-stabilized SARS-CoV-2 spike protein from the original Wuhan strain. The receptor's source is a person aged 18-60 years who received the Ad26.COV2.S COVID-19 vaccine or a placebo. Recombination connected TRBV7-2 to TRBJ1-2; no confident D gene assignment can be made. Sample: peripheral blood, taken in a trial of Ad26.COV2.S vaccine versus placebo. The sequence in DNA is TGTGCCAGCAGCTTAAACGCCCAGAACTATGGCTACACCTTC. Protein translation: CASSLNAQNYGYTF.